This T cell receptor (beta chain) is from a study of shared clonotypes between healthy human individuals. Whole-study findings and limits: Rarefaction showed sorted-subset sequencing was incomplete despite large depth. Larger richness was generally estimated for naive than memory subsets. Naive CD4 clonotypes overlapped across a handful of donors at roughly 4.5%.

This CDR3 comprises 19 residues. Looked up from germline, CDR1 is LNHDA and CDR2 is SQIVND (reference sequence). The junction had 14 bases not matched to a gene; V was cut back by 2 bases and J by 6 bases. Of note for this clone: Antigen: not known.

Repertoires were generated with immunoSEQ multiplex PCR, while TCRdb's copy carries only in-frame clones and drops some. The sample records about 1 million clones, approximately 72% being singletons. This chain links TRBV19 with TRBJ2-2, with TRBD2 identical over 11 bases. The clonotype originates from a man aged 18 to 29 in good health. The sample taken for sequencing was memory CD4+ T cells sorted from blood. The subset is: CD45RA-negative fraction. CDR3 bases: TGTGCCAGTAGTATACCTTACCGTCAACTAGCGGGAGTGGCCGGGGAGCTGTTTTTT. Translation: CASSIPYRQLAGVAGELFF.